This T cell receptor (beta chain) was captured by sequencing in a study of control samples from healthy donors and cancer patients. Assay: immunoSEQ multiplex PCR; the TCRdb copy retains only in-frame clones and omits some. The sample consists of 190,000 or so clones, over 80% of them appearing once. This TCR derives from a man aged 18 to 35 in good health. The sequenced material came from blood.

CDR3 in DNA: TGTGCCAGCAGTTCCCTTGGGTCGACAGATACGCAGTATTTT. It translates to CASSSLGSTDTQYF. This chain uses TRBV6-5 with TRBJ2-3; D remains unclear. The CDR3 loop spans 14 amino acids. The germline CDR1 and CDR2 sequences are MNHEY and SVGAGI. V lost 4 bases, J lost 3 bases, and 11 bases lay in between.